This is a list of T cell receptor beta chains from one sample in a study of CD8+ T cells in alopecia areata. The protocol was immunoSEQ multiplex PCR, while the TCRdb copy is restricted to in-frame clones and leaves out a portion. The profile shows over 100,000 clones, less than 75% of them singletons. The sample consisted of CD8+ T cells sorted from blood, taken at week 24, from a patient treated with tofacitinib. Source of these receptors: a human donor with alopecia areata. CDR3s include the opening cysteine and the closing phenylalanine or tryptophan. A D gene is named only where the DNA matches it firmly. Clone size, where shown, is once, few, many, or a class for clones that have expanded.

j_gene	d_gene	abundance	v_gene	CDR3aa	CDR3nt
TRBJ2-7	NA	NA	TRBV6-5	CASSYYGEAYEQYF	TGTGCCAGCAGTTATTATGGGGAAGCCTACGAGCAGTACTTC
TRBJ2-7	NA	NA	TRBV7-9	CASSAPTGVSSYEQYF	TGTGCCAGCAGCGCCCCCACGGGGGTAAGCTCCTACGAGCAGTACTTC
TRBJ2-1	TRBD2	NA	TRBV9	CASSDPSGDSSYNEQFF	TGTGCCAGCAGCGATCCTAGCGGGGACAGCTCCTACAATGAGCAGTTCTTC
TRBJ1-5	TRBD1	NA	TRBV2	CASRLTGGGNQPQHF	TGTGCCAGCAGACTGACAGGGGGCGGCAATCAGCCCCAGCATTTT
TRBJ1-1	NA	NA	TRBV5-1	CASSLEQVNTEAFF	TGCGCCAGCAGCTTGGAGCAGGTGAACACTGAAGCTTTCTTT
TRBJ2-1	NA	few	TRBV5-6	CASSFWTGGGPYNEQFF	TGTGCCAGCAGCTTTTGGACAGGCGGGGGGCCCTACAATGAGCAGTTCTTC
TRBJ1-1	NA	NA	TRBV19	CASQLRPMNTEAFF	TGTGCCAGTCAACTGAGACCCATGAACACTGAAGCTTTCTTT
TRBJ2-1	TRBD1	NA	TRBV30	CAWSVGTGVYNEQFF	TGTGCCTGGAGTGTAGGGACAGGGGTTTACAATGAGCAGTTCTTC
TRBJ2-5	NA	NA	TRBV9	CASSISGGRETQYF	TGTGCCAGCAGCATTAGTGGCGGGCGGGAGACCCAGTACTTC
TRBJ2-7	NA	NA	TRBV29-1	CSVEDRQTYEQYF	TGCAGCGTTGAAGATCGGCAGACCTACGAGCAGTACTTC
TRBJ1-1	NA	NA	TRBV14	CALNPLTTEAFF	TGTGCCCTGAATCCCCTTACCACTGAAGCTTTCTTT
TRBJ1-1	NA	few	TRBV13	CASSSQGTEAFF	TGTGCCAGCAGCTCTCAGGGGACTGAAGCTTTCTTT
TRBJ2-2	TRBD2	NA	TRBV9	CASSVGASGRPWTGELFF	TGTGCCAGCAGCGTAGGGGCTAGCGGGCGGCCGTGGACCGGGGAGCTGTTTTTT
TRBJ2-7	NA	NA	TRBV27	CASRPGQSAEQYF	TGTGCCAGCAGACCCGGACAGTCTGCTGAGCAGTACTTC
TRBJ2-2	NA	NA	TRBV19	CASSIWGNTGELFF	TGTGCCAGTAGTATTTGGGGAAACACCGGGGAGCTGTTTTTT
TRBJ2-1	NA	few	TRBV2	CASSEEYNEQFF	TGTGCCAGCAGTGAGGAGTACAATGAGCAGTTCTTC
TRBJ2-5	NA	few	TRBV19	CASSMGETQYF	TGTGCCAGTAGTATGGGGGAGACCCAGTACTTC
TRBJ2-5	TRBD2	NA	TRBV27	CASSLAPAGGRETQYF	TGTGCCAGCAGTTTAGCCCCAGCGGGGGGCCGGGAGACCCAGTACTTC
TRBJ2-3	NA	few	TRBV5-6	CASSYTDTQYF	TGTGCCAGCAGCTACACAGATACGCAGTATTTT
TRBJ2-6	NA	NA	TRBV10-3	CATGGANVLTF	TGTGCCACCGGGGGGGCCAACGTCCTGACTTTC
TRBJ2-1	NA	few	TRBV19	CASSAKSSYNEQFF	TGTGCCAGTAGCGCCAAAAGCTCCTACAATGAGCAGTTCTTC
TRBJ2-5	TRBD2	NA	TRBV5-4	CASFRGGGVPQKTQYF	TGTGCCAGCTTTCGAGGCGGGGGGGTACCCCAGAAGACCCAGTACTTC
TRBJ1-5	NA	NA	TRBV23-1	CASNASAQQPQHF	TGCGCCAGCAACGCATCGGCTCAACAGCCCCAGCATTTT
TRBJ2-5	NA	few	TRBV6-5	CASTFIQETQYF	TGTGCCAGCACTTTTATCCAAGAGACCCAGTACTTC
TRBJ2-7	NA	once	TRBV4-1	CASSLRDTGTYEQYF	TGCGCCAGCAGCCTCCGGGACACCGGTACCTACGAGCAGTACTTC
TRBJ2-5	TRBD2	NA	TRBV2	CASSEGLAGDQETQYF	TGTGCCAGCAGTGAGGGACTAGCGGGAGACCAAGAGACCCAGTACTTC
TRBJ1-2	TRBD1	few	TRBV12-5	CASGSSTGTNYGYTF	TGTGCTAGTGGCTCCTCGACAGGGACCAACTATGGCTACACCTTC
TRBJ1-2	NA	many	TRBV7-8	CASSPGTTNYGYTF	TGTGCCAGCAGCCCTGGGACAACCAACTATGGCTACACCTTC
TRBJ2-3	TRBD1	NA	TRBV9	CASSEGATDTQYF	TGTGCCAGCAGCGAGGGGGCCACAGATACGCAGTATTTT
TRBJ1-2	NA	NA	TRBV29-1	CSVPGSNYGYTF	TGCAGCGTTCCGGGGTCGAACTATGGCTACACCTTC
TRBJ2-7	NA	NA	TRBV19	CASSLGLSYEQYF	TGTGCCAGTAGCCTCGGGTTATCCTACGAGCAGTACTTC
TRBJ2-2	NA	many	TRBV2	CASSGDTGELFF	TGTGCCAGCAGTGGGGACACCGGGGAGCTGTTTTTT
TRBJ1-5	NA	NA	TRBV4-3	CASSQDSRPSQPQHF	TGCGCCAGCAGCCAAGATTCGAGACCGAGTCAGCCCCAGCATTTT
TRBJ1-2	NA	NA	TRBV7-2	CASSLIGDYGYTF	TGTGCCAGCAGCTTAATCGGGGACTATGGCTACACCTTC